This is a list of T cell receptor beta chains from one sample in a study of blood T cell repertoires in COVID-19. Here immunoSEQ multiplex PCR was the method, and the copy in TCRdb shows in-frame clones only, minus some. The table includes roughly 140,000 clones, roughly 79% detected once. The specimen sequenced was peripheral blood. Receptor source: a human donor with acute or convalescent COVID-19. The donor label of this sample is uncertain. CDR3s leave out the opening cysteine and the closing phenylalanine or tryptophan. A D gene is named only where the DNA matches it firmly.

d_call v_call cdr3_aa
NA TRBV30 AWSWGKGSGNTIY
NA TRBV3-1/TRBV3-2 ASSQIGANEQF
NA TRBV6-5 ASGTGVKAGYT
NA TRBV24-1 ATSDNTGVGAGGYT
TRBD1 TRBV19 ASSMGQGIQPQH
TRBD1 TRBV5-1 ASSLSGTGGEQY
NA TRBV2 ASGIQGNTIY
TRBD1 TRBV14 ASSQGSGGGSYGYT
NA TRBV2 ATQDRSYEQY
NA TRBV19 ASSIAEYGYT
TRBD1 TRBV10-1 ASSDGTVYGYT
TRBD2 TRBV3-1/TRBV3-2 ASSQVAGGETQY
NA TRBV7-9 ASSLAGALNEQF
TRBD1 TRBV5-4 ASSRPDREDTEAF
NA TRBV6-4 ASSDWGAGANVLT
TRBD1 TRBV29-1 SVNDRGTGELF
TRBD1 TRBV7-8 ASSSPTGAREEKLF
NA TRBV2 ASSPWLGSQETQY
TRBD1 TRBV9 ASSAGTGHYGYT
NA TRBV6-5 ASSYSSVGDEQY
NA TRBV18 ASSLATGTGYT
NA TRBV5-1 ASSSYSSTNEKLF
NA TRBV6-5 ASSYVSRGTEAF
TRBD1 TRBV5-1 ARTRGWCQPQH
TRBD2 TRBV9 ASSDNRGTSGTYNEQF
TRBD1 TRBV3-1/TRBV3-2 ASRLDRVGETQY
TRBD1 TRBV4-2 ASSQVSQGVTEAF
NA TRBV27 ASSLTLYTDTQY
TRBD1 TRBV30 AWTGQAIYNSPLH
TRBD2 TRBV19 ASSRGGLAKNIQY
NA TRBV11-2 ASGGSYNSPLH
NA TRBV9 ASSVGTDGYT
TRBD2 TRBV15 ATSGKRGLAKNIQY
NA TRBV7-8 ASSLGGGGSPLH
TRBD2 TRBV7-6 ASSPLAGITDTQY
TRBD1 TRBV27 ASSLSIGTGTYEQY
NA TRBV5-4 ASSLEGLWTQY
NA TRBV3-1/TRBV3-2 ASSHQGNTEAF
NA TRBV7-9 ASSPTGPYGYT
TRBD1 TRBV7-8 ASSLTSTGGAF
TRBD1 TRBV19 ASSTLGQLRGGYT
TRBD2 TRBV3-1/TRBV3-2 ASSHTSGGGEQF
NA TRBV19 ASKQAVYSNQPQH
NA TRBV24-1 ATSGRSTDTQY